This T cell receptor (beta chain) was sequenced in a study of blood T cell repertoires in COVID-19. Study-level information: The United States, Italy and Spain provided the acute and convalescent COVID-19 samples.

TCRdb keeps only in-frame clones here, not all; method: immunoSEQ multiplex PCR. The sample lists 220,000 or so clones, around 81% occurring once. This clone appeared once. Unmatched junction bases numbered 9, after V lost 7 bases and J lost 7 bases. Germline V CDR1 and CDR2: LNHDA, SQIVND (reference sequence). CDR3 length: 14 amino acids. The sequence was obtained from a woman in her fifties or sixties with acute or convalescent COVID-19. The chain has TRBV19 and TRBJ1-1; 10 bases are shared with TRBD1. What was sequenced was peripheral blood. CDR3 nucleotides: TGTGCCAGTACCAAGGACAGGGGGGGCCATGAAGCTTTCTTT. Encoded protein: CASTKDRGGHEAFF.